The 4 T cell receptor beta chains below come from one sample, sequenced in a study of control samples from healthy donors and cancer patients. Clones were sequenced by immunoSEQ multiplex PCR, and TCRdb holds only the in-frame ones, with some missing. The top ten hold 11% to 15% of the sample, which has 150,000 or so clones, over 90% seen once. Sequenced sample: PBMCs. The receptor set was obtained from a man in his sixties with colorectal cancer.

This chain joins TRBV3-1 (or the pseudogene TRBV3-2) and TRBJ2-7; no firm D call. The V and J ends lost 0 bases and 7 bases respectively, with 10 bases between them. The CDR3 totals 13 residues. CDR1 LGHDT and CDR2 YNNKEL come from the germline V gene (reference sequence). CDR3 DNA sequence: TGTGCCAGCAGCCAAGAAGGAGCTCGTGAGCAGTACTTC. Its protein is CASSQEGAREQYF.

This sequence joins TRBV5-4 and TRBJ2-7, with D possibly TRBD2 on 5 matching bases. CDR3 length: 17 residues. The germline V and J ends were trimmed by 1 base and 2 bases, with 19 bases remaining between them. Germline loops: CDR1 SGHNT, CDR2 YYREEE (reference sequence). The chain's CDR3 is CASSLPPGSGKAYEQYF. CDR3 sequence (DNA): TGTGCCAGCAGCTTGCCCCCGGGATCCGGAAAGGCCTACGAGCAGTACTTC.

CDR3 nucleotide sequence: TGTGCCAGCAGCCGGGACCCTTCGTCGCACGAGCAGTACTTC. This sequence encodes CASSRDPSSHEQYF. The chain has TRBV11-2 and TRBJ2-7, with D possibly being TRBD1 or TRBD2 (5 bases each). Trimming took off 5 bases at V and 5 bases at J, with 16 bases between the two ends. The CDR3 runs 14 residues. In germline, CDR1 is SGHAT, CDR2 FQNNGV.

The table lists this clone with a count of one. J is TRBJ1-3 and V is TRBV5-6; D is ambiguous. Trimming took off 4 bases at V and 0 bases at J, with 8 bases between the two ends. CDR1 is SGHDT, CDR2 YYEEEE, per germline. The CDR3 is 14 amino acids. CDR3 sequence: CASSPAHSGNTIYF. CDR3 coding DNA: TGTGCCAGCAGCCCGGCCCACTCTGGAAACACCATATATTTT.